These T cell receptor beta chains were read from a single sample in a study of technical replicates of blood from a few donors. TCRdb's table, derived via immunoSEQ multiplex PCR, lists solely in-frame clones and lacks some. Here the sample spans fewer than 70,000 clones, 86% being singletons. The sample consisted of PBMCs. Every receptor here comes from a human donor in good health. Some clones in this sample may be carry-over from other donors' samples. The conserved cysteine and the conserved F or W are not part of the CDR3 here. Only some rows state a clone size, as once, few, many or a class for expanded clones.

J: TRBJ2-7; size: .; V: TRBV30; CDR3: AWSFFDEQY
J: TRBJ2-5; size: .; V: TRBV18; CDR3: ASSPYRGQETQY
J: TRBJ1-2; size: once; V: TRBV5-4; CDR3: ASSLGDRANYGYT
J: TRBJ2-7; size: .; V: TRBV7-9; CDR3: ASSHRDSRQQY
J: TRBJ2-2; size: .; V: TRBV14; CDR3: ASSQDEVAGGPGELF
J: TRBJ2-3; size: .; V: TRBV11-2; CDR3: ASSSFGSTDTQY
J: TRBJ2-2; size: .; V: TRBV29-1; CDR3: SVDAGLTKGGELF
J: TRBJ2-7; size: .; V: TRBV6-6; CDR3: ASSRTGEDEQY
J: TRBJ1-1; size: .; V: TRBV19; CDR3: ATKTGDRTEAF
J: TRBJ1-6; size: few; V: TRBV4-1; CDR3: ASSQIPGQGSSPLH
J: TRBJ2-7; size: .; V: TRBV7-9; CDR3: ASSLAGSGGHEQY
J: TRBJ2-6; size: .; V: TRBV18; CDR3: ASSPFRGPLAGANVLT
J: TRBJ2-3; size: .; V: TRBV14; CDR3: ASSQAGGNWDTQY
J: TRBJ2-7; size: .; V: TRBV27; CDR3: ASSLPRQGEQY
J: TRBJ2-7; size: once; V: TRBV5-4; CDR3: ASSLWAGIEQY
J: TRBJ1-2; size: .; V: TRBV5-4; CDR3: ASSLGQETYGYT
J: TRBJ1-2; size: .; V: TRBV4-1; CDR3: ASSDPPRQRNTNYGYT
J: TRBJ2-5; size: .; V: TRBV30; CDR3: AWSVGLQETQY
J: TRBJ2-7; size: .; V: TRBV19; CDR3: ASSISVSYEQY
J: TRBJ2-7; size: .; V: TRBV2; CDR3: ASSEAKEGGPRGPYEQY
J: TRBJ1-2; size: once; V: TRBV18; CDR3: ASSPLPATYGYT
J: TRBJ2-2; size: .; V: TRBV7-3; CDR3: ASTPTNTGELF
J: TRBJ2-7; size: .; V: TRBV2; CDR3: ATKGEGSGTYEQY
J: TRBJ2-7; size: .; V: TRBV6-5; CDR3: ASSYSGGGPYEQY